Below, 10 T cell receptor beta chains from the same sample are listed, as sequenced in a study of T cell responses to AZD1222 COVID-19 vaccine. Profiling relied on immunoSEQ multiplex PCR, and the TCRdb table lists in-frame clones only, not all of them. The sample consists of under 150,000 clones, about 89% of them appearing once. The specimen comprised peripheral blood, sampled on day 0 of AZD1222 vaccination. The receptors were gathered from an adult in good health.

This sequence joins TRBV3-1 (or the pseudogene TRBV3-2) and TRBJ2-5; D remains ambiguous. Germline V gene data show CDR1 as LGHDT and CDR2 as YNNKEL (reference sequence). CDR3 size: 15 residues. V lost 1 base and J 5 bases, leaving 14 bases between the germline ends. CDR3 sequence (DNA): TGTGCCAGCAGCCAAGGGCGGCCGATCAGGGAGACCCAGTACTTC. Its translation: CASSQGRPIRETQYF.

The J gene is TRBJ2-7, the V gene TRBV4-2, with TRBD1 matching over 8 bases. CDR1 LGHNA and CDR2 YNFKEQ come from the germline V gene. Trimming at V came to 0 bases and at J to 1 base, leaving 8 bases not matched to a gene. The CDR3 spans 17 residues. CDR3 sequence (DNA): TGTGCCAGCAGCCAAGATCTCCCTGGACAGGGATCCTACGAGCAGTACTTC. Its protein product is CASSQDLPGQGSYEQYF.

The CDR3 DNA reads TGCGCCAGCAGCTTGGGGGTTATGGGAGTTAACTATGGCTACACCTTC. Its protein is CASSLGVMGVNYGYTF. V usage is TRBV5-1 and J usage is TRBJ1-2; the D is unclear. Between the trimmed V and J ends, which lost 0 bases and 1 base, there was a span of 13 bases. CDR1 is SGHRS and CDR2 is YFSETQ in the germline V gene. The CDR3 loop spans 16 amino acids. The full variable domain, with the rest looked up from reference TRBV5-1 and TRBJ1-2, is KAGVTQTPRYLIKTRGQQVTLSCSPISGHRSVSWYQQTPGQGLQFLFEYFSETQRNKGNFPGRFSGRQFSNSRSEMNVSTLELGDSALYLCASSLGVMGVNYGYTFGSGTRLTVV.

This chain links TRBV18 with TRBJ2-3; 8 bases agree with TRBD2. This CDR3 has 16 residues. Looked up from germline, CDR1 is KGHSH and CDR2 is LQKENI. J lost 3 bases, V lost 6 bases, and 11 bases had no gene match. CDR3 sequence reads: CASSFESGGETDTQYF. CDR3 nucleotides: TGTGCCAGCTCCTTCGAAAGCGGGGGTGAGACAGATACGCAGTATTTT.

This sequence joins TRBV7-9 and TRBJ2-1; the match to TRBD2 covers 7 bases. Germline V CDR1 and CDR2: SEHNR, FQNEAQ (reference sequence). Trimming removed 1 base from V and 7 bases from J; junction bases left unmatched: 4. CDR3 size: 14 residues. The CDR3 here is CASSLGSGGNEQFF. The DNA of the CDR3 is TGTGCCAGCAGCTTAGGGTCGGGAGGAAATGAGCAGTTCTTC. The complete variable domain, with remaining parts taken from reference TRBV7-9 and TRBJ2-1, reads DTGVSQNPRHKITKRGQNVTFRCDPISEHNRLYWYRQTLGQGPEFLTYFQNEAQLEKSRLLSDRFSAERPKGSFSTLEIQRTEQGDSAMYLCASSLGSGGNEQFFGPGTRLTVL.

V usage is TRBV5-6 and J usage is TRBJ1-2; D not resolved. The CDR3 loop spans 12 amino acids. CDR1 is SGHDT and CDR2 is YYEEEE in the germline V gene. Trimming removed 0 bases from V and 7 bases from J, with 7 bases in between. CDR3 sequence (DNA): TGTGCCAGCAGCTTGGCGAGGCTTGGCTACACCTTC. As protein: CASSLARLGYTF.

The V gene is TRBV19, the J gene TRBJ2-5; D perhaps matches TRBD1 (5 bases). This CDR3 spans 12 amino acids. Trimming shortened V by 6 bases and J by 5 bases, and 10 bases separated the two germline ends. The germline CDR1 and CDR2 sequences are LNHDA and SQIVND (reference sequence). The CDR3 region is CASSQGWETQYF. The CDR3 bases are TGTGCCAGTAGCCAGGGTTGGGAGACCCAGTACTTC.

This clone has a handful of counts. This chain connects TRBV20-1 to TRBJ1-5; no clear D. CDR1 is DFQATT, CDR2 SNEGSKA, per germline (reference sequence). V was trimmed by 3 bases and J by 5 bases, leaving 11 bases between them. The CDR3 loop spans 13 amino acids. CDR3 in DNA: TGCAGTGCTAGTAGGGCAGGAGATCAGCCCCAGCATTTT. The encoded protein is CSASRAGDQPQHF.

The V call is TRBV29-1, the J call TRBJ1-1; a possible D gene is TRBD1 (5 bases). The CDR3 loop spans 14 amino acids. Germline V gene sequence: CDR1 SQVTM, CDR2 ANQGSEA. The V end lost 1 base, the J end lost 1 base, and 10 bases lay between the germline ends. CDR3 nucleotide sequence: TGCAGCGTTGAAGTGGGGGGGAAGAACACTGAAGCTTTCTTT. It specifies CSVEVGGKNTEAFF. Full variable domain (outside the CDR3, taken from reference TRBV29-1 and TRBJ1-1): SAVISQKPSRDICQRGTSLTIQCQVDSQVTMMFWYRQQPGQSLTLIATANQGSEATYESGFVIDKFPISRPNLTFSTLTVSNMSPEDSSIYLCSVEVGGKNTEAFFGQGTRLTVV.

The chain uses TRBV7-2 and TRBJ2-3; D is uncertain. The V end was cut by 4 bases, the J end by 1 base, with 18 bases between. The CDR3 covers 17 residues. The germline V gene encodes CDR1 SGHTA and CDR2 FQGNSA. CDR3 amino acids: CASSYLGRPARTDTQYF. For the CDR3, the DNA is TGTGCCAGCAGCTACCTCGGCCGACCAGCCCGCACAGATACGCAGTATTTT.